The source of this T cell receptor (beta chain) is a study of blood T cell repertoires in COVID-19. Profiling relied on immunoSEQ multiplex PCR, and the TCRdb table lists in-frame clones only, not all of them. Of 70,000 or so clones listed, 85% to 90% are singletons. Germline values: CDR1 LNHDA, CDR2 SQIVND (reference sequence). The germline V and J ends were trimmed by 3 bases and 8 bases, with 16 bases remaining between them. This CDR3 spans 14 amino acids. This TCR was recovered from a human donor in a cohort sampled during active COVID-19. Material: peripheral blood. The chain employs TRBV19 and TRBJ1-2; tentatively, D is TRBD1 (5 bases). The CDR3 DNA sequence: TGTGCCAGTAGTATCGTAGGGGAACTACGCGGCTACACCTTC. Encoded protein: CASSIVGELRGYTF.